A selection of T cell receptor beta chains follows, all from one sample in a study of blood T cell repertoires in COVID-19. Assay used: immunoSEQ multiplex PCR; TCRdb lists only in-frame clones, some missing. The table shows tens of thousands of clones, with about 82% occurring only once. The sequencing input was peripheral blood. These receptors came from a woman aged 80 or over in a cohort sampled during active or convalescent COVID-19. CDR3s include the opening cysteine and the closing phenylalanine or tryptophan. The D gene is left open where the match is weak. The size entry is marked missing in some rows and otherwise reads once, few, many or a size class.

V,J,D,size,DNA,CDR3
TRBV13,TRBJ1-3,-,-,TGTGCCAGCAGCTTAGGGACAAACAGAAACACCATATATTTT,CASSLGTNRNTIYF
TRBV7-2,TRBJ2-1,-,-,TGTGCCAGCAGCTTATACAAATACAATGAGCAGTTCTTC,CASSLYKYNEQFF
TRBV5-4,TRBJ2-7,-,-,TGTGCCAGCAGCTTGACAGGGCTTTTAGGCGAGCAGTACTTC,CASSLTGLLGEQYF
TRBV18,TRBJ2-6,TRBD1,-,TGTGCCAGCTCACCAACAGGGGTAGGGGCCAACGTCCTGACTTTC,CASSPTGVGANVLTF
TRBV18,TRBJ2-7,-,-,TGTGCCAGCTCAGAGGGGCAGGGGTACGAGCAGTACTTC,CASSEGQGYEQYF
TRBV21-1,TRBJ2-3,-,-,TGTGCCAGCAGCATTGGGACTAGCGGCACAGATACGCAGTATTTT,CASSIGTSGTDTQYF
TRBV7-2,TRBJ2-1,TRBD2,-,TGTGCCAGCAGTCAGACCCAGAGCGGGAGGGCAAACAATGAGCAGTTCTTC,CASSQTQSGRANNEQFF
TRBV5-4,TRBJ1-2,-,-,TGTGCCAGCAGCTCCAGGGAGGGCTATGGCTACACCTTC,CASSSREGYGYTF
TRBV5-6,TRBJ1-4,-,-,TGTGCCAGCATCGATTCCCGGGGGGGACGGACTAATGAAAAACTGTTTTTT,CASIDSRGGRTNEKLFF
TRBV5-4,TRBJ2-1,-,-,TGTGCCAGCAGCTCCCGGGCGGGCGTTTCCTACAATGAGCAGTTCTTC,CASSSRAGVSYNEQFF
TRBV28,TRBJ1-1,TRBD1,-,TGTGCCAGCAGTGGCAACAGGGGGGGAACTGAAGCTTTCTTT,CASSGNRGGTEAFF
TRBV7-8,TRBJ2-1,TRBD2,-,TGTGCCAGTAGGGGACTAGCGGACAATGAGCAGTTCTTC,CASRGLADNEQFF
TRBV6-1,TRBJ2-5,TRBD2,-,TGTGCCAGCAGTGACCGGACTAGCGGGAGCCTATACCAAGAGACCCAGTACTTC,CASSDRTSGSLYQETQYF
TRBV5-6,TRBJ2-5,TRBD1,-,TGTGCCAGCAGCCGGACAGGGGGAGAGACCCAGTACTTC,CASSRTGGETQYF
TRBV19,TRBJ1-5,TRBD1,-,TGTGCCAGTAGCCCGGGACAGCGAAAGCAGCCCCAGCATTTT,CASSPGQRKQPQHF
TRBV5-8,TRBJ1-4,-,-,TGTGCCAGCAGCTTGGCAGGGGATCGGGGTGAAAAACTGTTTTTT,CASSLAGDRGEKLFF
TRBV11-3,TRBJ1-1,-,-,TGTGCCAGCAGCCCCCTCCTCACGGGGGCTGAAGCTTTCTTT,CASSPLLTGAEAFF
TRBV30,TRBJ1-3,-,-,TGTGCCTGGAGTGTACCCGGGGGTAGAAACACCATATATTTT,CAWSVPGGRNTIYF
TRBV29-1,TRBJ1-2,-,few,TGCAGCGTTGAAGGTTCGCGGGGTGGGGGCTACACCTTC,CSVEGSRGGGYTF
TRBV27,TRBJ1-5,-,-,TGTGCCAGCCCCACCCGGGACAACTACCTTGGGAATCAGCCCCAGCATTTT,CASPTRDNYLGNQPQHF
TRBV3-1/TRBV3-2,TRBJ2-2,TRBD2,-,TGTGCCAGCAGCCAAGGAAGACTAGCGGGAGGAAGGACCGGGGAGCTGTTTTTT,CASSQGRLAGGRTGELFF
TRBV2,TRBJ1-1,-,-,TGTGCCAGCAGGGCGGACAGAGAGAACACTGAAGCTTTCTTT,CASRADRENTEAFF
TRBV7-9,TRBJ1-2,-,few,TGTGCCAGCAGTCTGTTAGGAGACTGGTCAGGGAACGGCTATGGCTACACCTTC,CASSLLGDWSGNGYGYTF
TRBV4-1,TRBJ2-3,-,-,TGCGCCAGCAGCCAGAATCTAGTGGGTACGCAGTATTTT,CASSQNLVGTQYF
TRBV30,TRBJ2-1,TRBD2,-,TGTGCCTGGAGCAACCCCCTAGCGGGCAACTACAATGAGCAGTTCTTC,CAWSNPLAGNYNEQFF
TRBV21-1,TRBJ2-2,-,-,TGTGCCAGCAGCAAAACCTTGTTGTACGCGGCGAACACCGGGGAGCTGTTTTTT,CASSKTLLYAANTGELFF
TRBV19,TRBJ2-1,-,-,TGTGCCCCATGCAATGAGCAGTTCTTC,CAPCNEQFF
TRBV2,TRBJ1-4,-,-,TGTGCCAGCAGTGAAGACGGGGGACCTAATGAAAAACTGTTTTTT,CASSEDGGPNEKLFF